One sample yielded the 22 T cell receptor beta chains listed below, sequenced in a study of regulatory T cells in long-lasting Graves disease. Library construction for TCR beta used iRepertoire HTBI primers and Arm-PCR of CDR3 regions. One entry per CDR3 protein, called by TCRdb with MiXCR from the multiplex PCR reads. The sample has 400,000 to 500,000 distinct CDR3 sequences, roughly 17% seen once. Specified time point: newly diagnosed GD, antithyroid drugs for less than 3 months. PBMCs were the source of the RNA used for TCR sequencing. The sample also formed part of further work on T cells in Graves' hyperthyroidism and ophthalmopathy.

Sequencing used peripheral blood mononuclear cells (PBMCs), obtained at new diagnosis, from a patient treated with antithyroid drugs. The receptors come from a woman between 18 and 29 years old with Graves disease.

The chain uses TRBV6-1 and TRBJ1-5; maybe TRBD1 (5 bases). The CDR3 runs 15 residues. The V gene lost 3 bases and the J gene lost 6 bases, with 15 bases spanning the gap. Germline CDR1 reads MNHNS; CDR2 reads SASEGT. CDR3 sequence reads: CASSEEGLGGQPQHF. The CDR3 nucleotides are TGTGCCAGCAGTGAGGAAGGACTTGGGGGTCAGCCCCAGCATTTT.

This clonotype was counted many times. The gene calls are TRBV7-2 and TRBJ1-2; D is possibly TRBD1 (5 bases). Trimming stripped 5 bases from V and 4 bases from J, with 20 bases between. This CDR3 contains 16 residues. Germline V gene sequence: CDR1 SGHTA, CDR2 FQGNSA. The CDR3 nucleotides are TGTGCCAGCAGCCAGGGAGGTGGGGAGGGTGTCTATGGCTACACCTTC. It yields the protein CASSQGGGEGVYGYTF. The full variable domain, completed using reference TRBV7-2 and TRBJ1-2, is GAGVSQSPSNKVTEKGKDVELRCDPISGHTALYWYRQSLGQGLEFLIYFQGNSAPDKSGLPSDRFSAERTGGSVSTLTIQRTQQEDSAVYLCASSQGGGEGVYGYTFGSGTRLTVV.

Many counts were recorded for this clonotype. The rearrangement joins TRBV27 to TRBJ2-7; 9 bases line up with TRBD1. CDR3 size: 14 residues. The V and J ends lost 2 bases and 3 bases, in that order; junction bases with no gene match: 2. CDR1 and CDR2 (germline): MNHEY, SMNVEV (reference sequence). In DNA, the CDR3 is TGTGCCAGCAGTTTACGGACAGGGGACTACGAGCAGTACTTC. Translation: CASSLRTGDYEQYF.

This clonotype was detected only a few times. J is TRBJ1-5 and V is TRBV6-2 or TRBV6-3, with D uncertain. Germline CDR1 is MNHEY and CDR2 is SVGEGT. With 1 base removed from V and 7 bases from J, the gap between germline ends came to 11 bases. The CDR3 length is 14 residues. CDR3 in DNA: TGTGCCAGCAGTTACTGGGCCCAGGAACAGCCCCAGCATTTT. It yields the protein CASSYWAQEQPQHF.

This clonotype was seen at least ten times. The chain has TRBV7-2 and TRBJ1-4; D may be TRBD1 (5 bases). Germline assignment: CDR1 SGHTA and CDR2 FQGNSA. Deletions cut 1 base from V and 11 bases from J, with 14 bases between. This CDR3 comprises 14 residues. The CDR3 is CASSLGGATSKLFF. The CDR3 nucleotides are TGTGCCAGCAGCTTAGGAGGGGCCACCAGTAAACTGTTTTTT.

This rearrangement joins TRBV20-1 to TRBJ2-1; 8 bases are a match to TRBD2. With V trimmed by 5 bases and J by 7 bases, 13 bases remained unmatched. Germline V gives CDR1 DFQATT, CDR2 SNEGSKA (reference sequence). This CDR3 is 15 amino acids long. The CDR3 is CSAGPGTRLSNEQFF. The CDR3 DNA reads TGCAGTGCTGGGCCCGGGACTAGGCTTAGTAATGAGCAGTTCTTC.

The count of this clonotype is one. This chain joins TRBV7-9 and TRBJ2-1, with 11 bases that match TRBD2. V shed 4 bases and J 7 bases; nucleotides not matched to a gene: 9. CDR1 SEHNR and CDR2 FQNEAQ come from the germline V gene (reference sequence). CDR3 length equals 16 residues. The CDR3 nucleotides read TGTGCCAGCAGCTCCCTACTAGCGGGAGCGGCAAATGAGCAGTTCTTC. This codes for CASSSLLAGAANEQFF.

This clonotype has at least ten counts. V usage is TRBV11-2 and J usage is TRBJ2-7; 7 bases align to TRBD1. Losses at the gene ends were 4 bases for V and 7 bases for J; bases not matched to a gene: 4. CDR1 is SGHAT and CDR2 is FQNNGV in the germline V gene. The CDR3 totals 12 residues. CDR3 amino acids: CASSYHRGEQYF. CDR3 sequence (DNA): TGTGCCAGCAGCTATCACAGGGGTGAGCAGTACTTC.

The chain couples TRBV20-1 to TRBJ1-4, with TRBD1 matching 7 bases. Germline lookup yields CDR1 DFQATT and CDR2 SNEGSKA (reference sequence). V was clipped by 3 bases and J by 0 bases; unmatched bases: 13. The CDR3 extends over 18 amino acids. CDR3 DNA sequence: TGCAGTGCTAGTGGACTCCGGACAGGTTTTTCAACTAATGAAAAACTGTTTTTT. Its translation is CSASGLRTGFSTNEKLFF.

This clonotype appeared many times. V usage is TRBV29-1 and J usage is TRBJ2-1; possible D gene TRBD2, 5 bases. The CDR3 contains 14 residues. The germline gives CDR1 SQVTM, CDR2 ANQGSEA. Between the trimmed V and J ends, which lost 8 bases and 0 bases, there was a span of 14 bases. CDR3 nucleotide sequence: TGCAGCTCCAATAGCGAAAGCTCCTACAATGAGCAGTTCTTC. Its protein is CSSNSESSYNEQFF.

This clonotype came up many times. This rearrangement joins TRBV7-9 to TRBJ1-1; D unresolved. This CDR3 is 12 amino acids long. Trimming removed 5 bases from V and 3 bases from J, with 7 bases in between. Germline values: CDR1 SEHNR, CDR2 FQNEAQ (reference sequence). CDR3 bases: TGTGCCAGCAGCCTACAAGACACTGAAGCTTTCTTT. Amino acid sequence: CASSLQDTEAFF.

The CDR3 DNA follows: TGTGCCAGCAGTTCCCCACTTCGGGGAGGGGGGTATGGCTACACCTTC. Translating gives CASSSPLRGGGYGYTF. The chain couples TRBV28 to TRBJ1-2; possibly TRBD1 for D (6 bases). Germline V lookup: CDR1 MDHEN, CDR2 SYDVKM. There are 16 residues in the CDR3. V gave up 4 bases and J gave up 5 bases, with 20 bases separating them.

This clonotype was counted at least ten times. The gene calls are TRBV20-1 and TRBJ2-7; D perhaps matches TRBD2 (5 bases). The CDR3 is 16 amino acids. V lost 2 bases and J 5 bases, leaving 22 bases between the germline ends. CDR1 and CDR2 (germline): DFQATT, SNEGSKA (reference sequence). This CDR3 reads CSARLRETFLPDEQYF. CDR3 sequence (DNA): TGCAGTGCTAGACTCCGGGAAACTTTTTTGCCCGACGAGCAGTACTTC.

The V gene is TRBV5-1, the J gene TRBJ1-1; TRBD1 matches 8 bases. Trimming removed 0 bases from V and 9 bases from J; junction bases left unmatched: 7. The CDR3 sequence is 14 residues long. Looked up from germline, CDR1 is SGHRS and CDR2 is YFSETQ. CDR3 amino acids: CASSLGTGGTKAFF. Here the CDR3 DNA reads TGCGCCAGCAGCTTGGGTACAGGGGGGACTAAAGCTTTCTTT.

This clonotype has at least ten counts. The gene calls are TRBV7-9 and TRBJ2-7; 10 bases line up with TRBD1. The CDR3 consists of 13 residues. The V gene's germline CDR1 is SEHNR and CDR2 FQNEAQ (reference sequence). The V gene end was trimmed by 8 bases and the J gene end by 2 bases; junction bases not matched to a gene: 3. CDR3 sequence (DNA): TGTGCCAGCGGACAGGGGGATACCTACGAGCAGTACTTC. Its translation is CASGQGDTYEQYF.

This clonotype was detected only a few times. The CDR3 loop reads CATSDRTGGNTGELFF. For the CDR3, the DNA is TGTGCCACCAGTGATCGTACCGGGGGTAACACCGGGGAGCTGTTTTTT. V is TRBV24-1 and J is TRBJ2-2; a weak D match, TRBD2 (6 bases). The CDR3 length is 16 residues. V was trimmed by 3 bases and J by 2 bases, leaving 12 bases between them. From germline, CDR1 is KGHDR and CDR2 SFDVKD.

This clonotype was seen more than once but under ten times. V gene TRBV28 combines with J gene TRBJ1-5; 7 bases are shared with TRBD1. The CDR3 contains 14 residues. Germline assignment: CDR1 MDHEN and CDR2 SYDVKM. Unmatched junction bases numbered 7, after V lost 7 bases and J lost 4 bases. CDR3 in amino acids: CASTPTGYNQPQHF. The CDR3, as DNA: TGTGCCAGCACCCCGACAGGGTATAATCAGCCCCAGCATTTT.

The CDR3, as DNA: TGTGCCAGCAGCTCCCGGACCAGCAATGAGCAGTTCTTC. The encoded protein is CASSSRTSNEQFF. This sequence joins TRBV9 and TRBJ2-1; the D is unclear. The V end was cut by 4 bases, the J end by 6 bases, with 11 bases between. Germline CDR1 SGDLS, CDR2 YYNGEE. This CDR3 region has 13 residues. Looking up the rest from reference TRBV9 and TRBJ2-1 gives the full variable domain: DSGVTQTPKHLITATGQRVTLRCSPRSGDLSVYWYQQSLDQGLQFLIQYYNGEERAKGNILERFSAQQFPDLHSELNLSSLELGDSALYFCASSSRTSNEQFFGPGTRLTVL.

The rearrangement links TRBV19 to TRBJ1-5; D unresolved. V was pared by 5 bases and J by 4 bases, with 9 bases between. CDR3 length: 13 residues. The germline CDR1 and CDR2 sequences are LNHDA and SQIVND (reference sequence). The DNA of the CDR3 is TGTGCCAGTAGTTCGGTAGGGAATCAGCCCCAGCATTTT. It specifies CASSSVGNQPQHF.

This clonotype was seen only a few times. This rearrangement joins TRBV12-3 or TRBV12-4 to TRBJ2-2; 7 bases match TRBD2. The CDR3 sequence is 18 residues long. V lost 6 bases, J lost 0 bases, and 13 bases stayed unmatched. In DNA, the CDR3 is TGTGCCAGCAGCCGGTGGGCGGGAGCGCACCCGAACACCGGGGAGCTGTTTTTT. This sequence encodes CASSRWAGAHPNTGELFF.

This clonotype was observed a handful of times. The chain couples TRBV25-1 to TRBJ2-3; TRBD1 aligns across 7 bases. Per germline, CDR1 MGHDK and CDR2 SYGVNS. Trimming at V came to 4 bases and at J to 4 bases, leaving 8 bases not matched to a gene. CDR3 length: 15 residues. CDR3 DNA: TGTGCCAGCAGTGCAGCTCCCGGGACAGCAGATACGCAGTATTTT. Its translation: CASSAAPGTADTQYF. The full variable domain, rest sourced from reference TRBV25-1 and TRBJ2-3, is EADIYQTPRYLVIGTGKKITLECSQTMGHDKMYWYQQDPGMELHLIHYSYGVNSTEKGDLSSESTVSRIRTEHFPLTLESARPSHTSQYLCASSAAPGTADTQYFGPGTRLTVL.

This clonotype was seen ten or more times. The chain couples TRBV20-1 to TRBJ2-5, with TRBD1 matching over 10 bases. Germline CDR1 is DFQATT and CDR2 is SNEGSKA (reference sequence). The CDR3 has 15 amino acids. Trimming took 0 bases from V and 3 from J; bases not matched to a gene: 4. CDR3 region: CSARDGDRGEETQYF. CDR3 sequence (DNA): TGCAGTGCTAGAGATGGGGACAGGGGAGAAGAGACCCAGTACTTC.